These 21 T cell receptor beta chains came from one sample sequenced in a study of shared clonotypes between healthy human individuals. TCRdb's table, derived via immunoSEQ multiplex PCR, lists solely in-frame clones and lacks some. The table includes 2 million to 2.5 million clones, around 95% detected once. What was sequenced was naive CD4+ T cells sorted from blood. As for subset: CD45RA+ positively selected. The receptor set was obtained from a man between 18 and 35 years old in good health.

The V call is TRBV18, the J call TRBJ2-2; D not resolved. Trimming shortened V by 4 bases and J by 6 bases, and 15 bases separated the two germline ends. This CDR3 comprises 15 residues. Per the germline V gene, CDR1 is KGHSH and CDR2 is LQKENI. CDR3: CASSLARTGPGELFF. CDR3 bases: TGTGCCAGCTCACTGGCCCGGACCGGGCCCGGGGAGCTGTTTTTT.

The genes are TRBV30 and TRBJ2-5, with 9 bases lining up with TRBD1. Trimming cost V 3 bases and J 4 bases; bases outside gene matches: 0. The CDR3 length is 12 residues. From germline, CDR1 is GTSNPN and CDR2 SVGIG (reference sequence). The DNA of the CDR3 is TGTGCCTGGAGACAGGGGGCAGAGACCCAGTACTTC. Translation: CAWRQGAETQYF. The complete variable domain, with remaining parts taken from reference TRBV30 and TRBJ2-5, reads SQTIHQWPATLVQPVGSPLSLECTVEGTSNPNLYWYRQAAGRGLQLLFYSVGIGQISSEVPQNLSASRPQDRQFILSSKKLLLSDSGFYLCAWRQGAETQYFGPGTRLLVL.

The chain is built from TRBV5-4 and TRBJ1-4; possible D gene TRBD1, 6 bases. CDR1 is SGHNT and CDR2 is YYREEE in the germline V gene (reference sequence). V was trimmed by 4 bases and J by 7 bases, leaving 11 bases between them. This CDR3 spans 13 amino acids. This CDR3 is CASSPRGGEKLFF. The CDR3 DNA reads TGTGCCAGCAGCCCGAGGGGGGGTGAAAAACTGTTTTTT.

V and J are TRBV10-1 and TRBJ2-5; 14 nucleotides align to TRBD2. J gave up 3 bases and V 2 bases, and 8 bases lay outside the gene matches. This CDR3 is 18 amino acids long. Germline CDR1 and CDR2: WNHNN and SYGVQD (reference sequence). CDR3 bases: TGCGCCAGCAGTGAGGGATGGGGACTAGCGGGAGTGGAAGAGACCCAGTACTTC. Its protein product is CASSEGWGLAGVEETQYF.

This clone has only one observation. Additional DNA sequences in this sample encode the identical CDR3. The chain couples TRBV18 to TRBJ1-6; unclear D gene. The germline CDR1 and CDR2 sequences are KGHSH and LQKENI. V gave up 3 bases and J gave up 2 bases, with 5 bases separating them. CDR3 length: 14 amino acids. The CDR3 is CASSPGAYNSPLHF. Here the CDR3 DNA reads TGTGCCAGCTCACCCGGAGCCTATAATTCACCCCTCCACTTT.

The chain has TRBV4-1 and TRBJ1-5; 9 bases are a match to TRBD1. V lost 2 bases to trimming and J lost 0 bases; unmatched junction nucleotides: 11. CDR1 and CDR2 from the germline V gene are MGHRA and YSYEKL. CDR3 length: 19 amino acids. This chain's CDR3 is CASSQLADRGPYSNQPQHF. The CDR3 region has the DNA TGCGCCAGCAGCCAACTAGCGGACAGGGGCCCCTATAGCAATCAGCCCCAGCATTTT.

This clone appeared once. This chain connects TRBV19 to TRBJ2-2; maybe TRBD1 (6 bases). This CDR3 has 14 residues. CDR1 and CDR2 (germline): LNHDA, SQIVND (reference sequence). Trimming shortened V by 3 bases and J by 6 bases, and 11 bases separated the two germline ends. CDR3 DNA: TGTGCCAGTAGTATGATGGGGGCGCCCGGGGAGCTGTTTTTT. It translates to CASSMMGAPGELFF.

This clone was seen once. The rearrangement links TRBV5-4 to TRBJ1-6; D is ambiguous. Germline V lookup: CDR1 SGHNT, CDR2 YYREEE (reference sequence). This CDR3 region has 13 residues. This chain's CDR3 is CATLSSYNSPLHF. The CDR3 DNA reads TGTGCTACCTTAAGCTCCTATAATTCACCCCTCCACTTT. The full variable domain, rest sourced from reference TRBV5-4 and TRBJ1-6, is ETGVTQSPTHLIKTRGQQVTLRCSSQSGHNTVSWYQQALGQGPQFIFQYYREEENGRGNFPPRFSGLQFPNYSSELNVNALELDDSALYLCATLSSYNSPLHFGNGTRLTVT.

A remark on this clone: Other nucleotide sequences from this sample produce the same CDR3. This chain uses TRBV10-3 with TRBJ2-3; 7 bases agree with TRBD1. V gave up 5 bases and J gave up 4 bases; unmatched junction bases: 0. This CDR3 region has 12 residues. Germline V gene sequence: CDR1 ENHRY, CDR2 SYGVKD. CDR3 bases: TGTGCCATCAGTACAGGGGCAGATACGCAGTATTTT. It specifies CAISTGADTQYF.

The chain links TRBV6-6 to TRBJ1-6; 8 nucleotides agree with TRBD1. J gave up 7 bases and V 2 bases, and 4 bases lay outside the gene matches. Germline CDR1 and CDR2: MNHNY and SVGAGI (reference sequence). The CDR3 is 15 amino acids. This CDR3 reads CASSYPTGVNSPLHF. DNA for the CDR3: TGTGCCAGCAGTTACCCGACAGGGGTGAATTCACCCCTCCACTTT.

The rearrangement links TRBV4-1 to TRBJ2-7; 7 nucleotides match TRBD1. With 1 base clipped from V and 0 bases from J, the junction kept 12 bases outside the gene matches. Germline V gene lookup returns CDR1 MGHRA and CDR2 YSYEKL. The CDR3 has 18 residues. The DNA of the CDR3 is TGCGCCAGCAGCCAAGTTCCCCTTATGACAGGGAGCTCCTACGAGCAGTACTTC. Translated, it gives CASSQVPLMTGSSYEQYF.

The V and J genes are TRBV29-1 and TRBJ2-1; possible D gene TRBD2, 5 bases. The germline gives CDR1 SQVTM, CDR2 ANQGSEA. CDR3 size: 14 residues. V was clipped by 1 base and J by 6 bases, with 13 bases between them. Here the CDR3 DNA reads TGCAGCGTTGAAGGTTCTCATCGGGGCAATGAGCAGTTCTTC. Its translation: CSVEGSHRGNEQFF.

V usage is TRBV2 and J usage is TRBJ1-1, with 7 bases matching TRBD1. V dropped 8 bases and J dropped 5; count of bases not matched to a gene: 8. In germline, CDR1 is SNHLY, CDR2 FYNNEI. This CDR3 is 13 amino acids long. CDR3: CASSVDRDTEAFF. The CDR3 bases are TGTGCCAGCTCTGTCGACAGGGATACTGAAGCTTTCTTT.

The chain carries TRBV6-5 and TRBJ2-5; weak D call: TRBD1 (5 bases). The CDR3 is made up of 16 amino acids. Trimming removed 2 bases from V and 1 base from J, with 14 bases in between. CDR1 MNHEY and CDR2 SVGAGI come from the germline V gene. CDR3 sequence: CASSYRFPGPQETQYF. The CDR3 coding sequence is TGTGCCAGCAGTTACAGGTTTCCAGGGCCCCAAGAGACCCAGTACTTC.

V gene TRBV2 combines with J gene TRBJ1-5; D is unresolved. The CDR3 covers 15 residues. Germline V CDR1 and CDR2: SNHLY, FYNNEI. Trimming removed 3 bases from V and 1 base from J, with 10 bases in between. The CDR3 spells CASSEGPLSNQPQHF. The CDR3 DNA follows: TGTGCCAGCAGTGAGGGTCCACTGAGCAATCAGCCCCAGCATTTT. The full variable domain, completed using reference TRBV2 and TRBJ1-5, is EPEVTQTPSHQVTQMGQEVILRCVPISNHLYFYWYRQILGQKVEFLVSFYNNEISEKSEIFDDQFSVERPDGSNFTLKIRSTKLEDSAMYFCASSEGPLSNQPQHFGDGTRLSIL.

The CDR3 DNA sequence: TGTGCCAGCTCACCAAACAGGGCAGGGGATACGCAGTATTTT. It encodes CASSPNRAGDTQYF. The rearrangement links TRBV18 to TRBJ2-3; D is perhaps TRBD1 (6 bases). Trimming took off 2 bases at V and 6 bases at J, with 12 bases between the two ends. CDR1 is KGHSH, CDR2 LQKENI, per germline. The CDR3 runs 14 residues.

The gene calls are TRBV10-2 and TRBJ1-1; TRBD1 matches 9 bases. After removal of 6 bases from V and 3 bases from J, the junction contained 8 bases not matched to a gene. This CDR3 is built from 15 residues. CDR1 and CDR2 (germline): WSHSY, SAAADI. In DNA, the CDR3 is TGCGCCAGCAGCAGAAGGGGACAGGGATACACTGAAGCTTTCTTT. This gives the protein CASSRRGQGYTEAFF.

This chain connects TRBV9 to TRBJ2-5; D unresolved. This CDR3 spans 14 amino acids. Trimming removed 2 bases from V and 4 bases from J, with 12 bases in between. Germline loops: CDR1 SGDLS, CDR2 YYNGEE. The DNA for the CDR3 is TGTGCCAGCAGCGTGGGTGGTAGCCCAGAGACCCAGTACTTC. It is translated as CASSVGGSPETQYF.

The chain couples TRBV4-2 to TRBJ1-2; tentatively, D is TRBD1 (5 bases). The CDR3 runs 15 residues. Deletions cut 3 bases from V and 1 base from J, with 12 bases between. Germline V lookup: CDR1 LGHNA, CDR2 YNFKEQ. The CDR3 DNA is TGTGCCAGCAGCCACGGGGGAGTCCTTAACTATGGCTACACCTTC. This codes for CASSHGGVLNYGYTF.

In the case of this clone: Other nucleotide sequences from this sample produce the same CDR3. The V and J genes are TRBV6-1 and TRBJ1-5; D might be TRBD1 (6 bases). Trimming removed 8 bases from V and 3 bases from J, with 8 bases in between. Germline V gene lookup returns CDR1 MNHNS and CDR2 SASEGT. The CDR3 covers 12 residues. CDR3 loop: CASRDTNQPQHF. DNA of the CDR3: TGTGCCAGCCGGGACACCAATCAGCCCCAGCATTTT.

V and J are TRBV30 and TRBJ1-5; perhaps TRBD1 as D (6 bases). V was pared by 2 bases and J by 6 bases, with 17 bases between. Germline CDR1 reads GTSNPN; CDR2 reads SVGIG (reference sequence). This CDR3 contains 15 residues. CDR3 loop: CAWSMLATGPQPQHF. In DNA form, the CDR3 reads TGTGCCTGGAGTATGTTGGCGACAGGACCTCAGCCCCAGCATTTT. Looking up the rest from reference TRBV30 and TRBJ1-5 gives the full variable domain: SQTIHQWPATLVQPVGSPLSLECTVEGTSNPNLYWYRQAAGRGLQLLFYSVGIGQISSEVPQNLSASRPQDRQFILSSKKLLLSDSGFYLCAWSMLATGPQPQHFGDGTRLSIL.